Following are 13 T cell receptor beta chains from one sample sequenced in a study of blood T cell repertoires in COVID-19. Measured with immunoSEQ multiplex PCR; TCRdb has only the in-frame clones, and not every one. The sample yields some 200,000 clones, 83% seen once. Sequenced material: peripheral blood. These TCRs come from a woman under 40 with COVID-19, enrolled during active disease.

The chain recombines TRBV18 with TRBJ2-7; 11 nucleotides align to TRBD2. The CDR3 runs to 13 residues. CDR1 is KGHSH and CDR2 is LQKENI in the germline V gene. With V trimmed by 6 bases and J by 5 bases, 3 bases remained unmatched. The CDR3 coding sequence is TGTGCCAGCTCCACGACTAGCGGGAACGAGCAGTACTTC. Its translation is CASSTTSGNEQYF. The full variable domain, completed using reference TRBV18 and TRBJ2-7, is NAGVMQNPRHLVRRRGQEARLRCSPMKGHSHVYWYRQLPEEGLKFMVYLQKENIIDESGMPKERFSAEFPKEGPSILRIQQVVRGDSAAYFCASSTTSGNEQYFGPGTRLTVT.

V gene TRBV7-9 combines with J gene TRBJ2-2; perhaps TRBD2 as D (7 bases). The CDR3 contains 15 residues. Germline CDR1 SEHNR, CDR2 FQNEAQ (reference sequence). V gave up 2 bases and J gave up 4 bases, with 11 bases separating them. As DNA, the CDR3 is TGTGCCAGCAGCTTACGCGGGGGCGCCACCGGGGAGCTGTTTTTT. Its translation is CASSLRGGATGELFF. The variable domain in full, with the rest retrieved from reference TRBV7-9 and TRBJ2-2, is DTGVSQNPRHKITKRGQNVTFRCDPISEHNRLYWYRQTLGQGPEFLTYFQNEAQLEKSRLLSDRFSAERPKGSFSTLEIQRTEQGDSAMYLCASSLRGGATGELFFGEGSRLTVL.

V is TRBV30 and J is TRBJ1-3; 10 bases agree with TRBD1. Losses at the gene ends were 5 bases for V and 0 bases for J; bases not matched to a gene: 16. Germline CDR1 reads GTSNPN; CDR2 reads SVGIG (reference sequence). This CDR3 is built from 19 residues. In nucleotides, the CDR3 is TGTGCCTGGGGTACCGGGACAGGGGTTTTCCGCATCTCTGGAAACACCATATATTTT. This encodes CAWGTGTGVFRISGNTIYF. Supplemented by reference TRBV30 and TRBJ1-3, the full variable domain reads SQTIHQWPATLVQPVGSPLSLECTVEGTSNPNLYWYRQAAGRGLQLLFYSVGIGQISSEVPQNLSASRPQDRQFILSSKKLLLSDSGFYLCAWGTGTGVFRISGNTIYFGEGSWLTVV.

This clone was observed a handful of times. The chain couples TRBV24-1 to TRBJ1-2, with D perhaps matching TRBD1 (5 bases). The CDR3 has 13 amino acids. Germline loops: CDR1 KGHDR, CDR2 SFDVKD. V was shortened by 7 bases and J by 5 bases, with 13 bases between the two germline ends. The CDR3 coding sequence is TGTGCCACCAGCAATGACCAGGGTTATGGCTACACCTTC. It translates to CATSNDQGYGYTF.

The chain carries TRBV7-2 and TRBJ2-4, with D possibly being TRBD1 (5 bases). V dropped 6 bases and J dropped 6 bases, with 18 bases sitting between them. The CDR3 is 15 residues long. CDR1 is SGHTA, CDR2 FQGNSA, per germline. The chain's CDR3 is CASSLGLGQGNIQYF. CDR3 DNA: TGTGCCAGCAGTTTGGGATTGGGGCAGGGAAACATTCAGTACTTC.

The chain's CDR3 is CASSFIGTSGQFKETQYF. CDR3 nucleotide sequence: TGTGCCAGCAGTTTTATAGGGACTAGCGGACAATTCAAAGAGACCCAGTACTTC. The chain employs TRBV28 and TRBJ2-5; 11 nucleotides line up with TRBD2. The CDR3 is 18 residues long. CDR1 and CDR2 from the germline V gene are MDHEN and SYDVKM. V lost 3 bases, J lost 3 bases, and 12 bases stayed unmatched.

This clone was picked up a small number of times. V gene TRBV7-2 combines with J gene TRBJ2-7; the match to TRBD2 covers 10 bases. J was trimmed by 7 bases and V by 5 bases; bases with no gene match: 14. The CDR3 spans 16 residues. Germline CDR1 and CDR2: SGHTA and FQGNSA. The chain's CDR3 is CASSPVGSSGSWEQYF. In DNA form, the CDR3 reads TGTGCCAGCAGCCCCGTCGGTTCTAGCGGGAGTTGGGAGCAGTACTTC.

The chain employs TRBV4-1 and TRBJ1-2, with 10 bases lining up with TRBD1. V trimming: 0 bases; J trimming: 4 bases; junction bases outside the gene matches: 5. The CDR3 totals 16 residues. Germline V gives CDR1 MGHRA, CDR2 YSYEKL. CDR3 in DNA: TGCGCCAGCAGCCAAGATCGGGACAGGGGCGGCTATGGCTACACCTTC. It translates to CASSQDRDRGGYGYTF.

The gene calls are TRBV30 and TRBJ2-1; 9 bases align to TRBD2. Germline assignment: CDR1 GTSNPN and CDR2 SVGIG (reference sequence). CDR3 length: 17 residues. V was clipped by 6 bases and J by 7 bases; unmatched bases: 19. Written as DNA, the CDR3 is TGTGCCTGCCGAGCATACAGTGGCGGGAGGGGTGGAAATGAGCAGTTCTTC. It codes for CACRAYSGGRGGNEQFF.

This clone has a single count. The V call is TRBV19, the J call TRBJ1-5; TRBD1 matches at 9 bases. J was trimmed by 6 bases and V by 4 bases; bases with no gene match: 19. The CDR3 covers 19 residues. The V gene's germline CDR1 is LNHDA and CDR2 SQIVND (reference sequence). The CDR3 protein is CASSRGQGAVLSLLQPQHF. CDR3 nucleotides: TGTGCCAGTAGTAGGGGACAGGGAGCAGTATTATCCTTACTTCAGCCCCAGCATTTT.

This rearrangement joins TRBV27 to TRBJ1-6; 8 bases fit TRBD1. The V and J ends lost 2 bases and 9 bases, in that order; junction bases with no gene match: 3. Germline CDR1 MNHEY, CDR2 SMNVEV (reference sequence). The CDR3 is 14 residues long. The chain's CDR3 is CASSLQGASSPLHF. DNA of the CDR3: TGTGCCAGCAGTTTACAGGGGGCATCTTCACCCCTCCACTTT.

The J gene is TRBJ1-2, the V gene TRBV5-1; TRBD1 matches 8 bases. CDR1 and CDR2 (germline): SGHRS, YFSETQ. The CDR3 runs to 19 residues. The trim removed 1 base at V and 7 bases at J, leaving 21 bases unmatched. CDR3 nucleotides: TGCGCCAGCAGCTTGCAGGGGGCCCAACAGGGAGGCCCTTTTGGTGGCTACACCTTC. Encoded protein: CASSLQGAQQGGPFGGYTF. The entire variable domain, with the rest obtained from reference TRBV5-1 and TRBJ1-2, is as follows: KAGVTQTPRYLIKTRGQQVTLSCSPISGHRSVSWYQQTPGQGLQFLFEYFSETQRNKGNFPGRFSGRQFSNSRSEMNVSTLELGDSALYLCASSLQGAQQGGPFGGYTFGSGTRLTVV.

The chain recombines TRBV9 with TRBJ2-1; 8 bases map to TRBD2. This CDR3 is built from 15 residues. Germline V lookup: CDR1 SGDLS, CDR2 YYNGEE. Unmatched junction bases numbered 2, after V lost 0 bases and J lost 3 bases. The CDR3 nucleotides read TGTGCCAGCAGCGTAGTCAGCGGGGGCTACAATGAGCAGTTCTTC. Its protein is CASSVVSGGYNEQFF.